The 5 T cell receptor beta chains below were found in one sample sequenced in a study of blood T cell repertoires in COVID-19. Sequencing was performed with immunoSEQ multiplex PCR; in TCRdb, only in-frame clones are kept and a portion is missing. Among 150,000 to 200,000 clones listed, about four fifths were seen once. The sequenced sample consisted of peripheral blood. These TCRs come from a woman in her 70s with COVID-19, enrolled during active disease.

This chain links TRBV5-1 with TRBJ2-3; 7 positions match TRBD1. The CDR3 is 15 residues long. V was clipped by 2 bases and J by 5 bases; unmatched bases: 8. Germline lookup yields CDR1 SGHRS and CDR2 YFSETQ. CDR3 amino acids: CASSFGTAQGDTQYF. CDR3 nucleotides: TGCGCCAGCAGCTTCGGGACAGCCCAAGGAGATACGCAGTATTTT.

In DNA, the CDR3 is TGTGCCAGCTCGGACGGGACCTACGAGCAGTACTTC. Translating it yields CASSDGTYEQYF. The chain has TRBV19 and TRBJ2-7; D is possibly TRBD2 (5 bases). CDR3 length equals 12 residues. Germline lookup yields CDR1 LNHDA and CDR2 SQIVND (reference sequence). Trimming left V 9 bases short and J 2 bases short, with 11 bases between.

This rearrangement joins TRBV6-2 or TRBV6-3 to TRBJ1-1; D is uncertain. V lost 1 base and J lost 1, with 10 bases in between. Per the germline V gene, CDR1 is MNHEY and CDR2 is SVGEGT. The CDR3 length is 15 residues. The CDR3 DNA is TGTGCCAGCAGTTACTTTGGCAGGCCGAACACTGAAGCTTTCTTT. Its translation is CASSYFGRPNTEAFF.

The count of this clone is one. The CDR3 loop is CSVVSANEKLFF. The DNA for the CDR3 is TGCAGCGTTGTATCCGCTAATGAAAAACTGTTTTTT. J is TRBJ1-4 and V is TRBV29-1; D uncertain. Trimming cost V 4 bases and J 3 bases, with 6 bases left between them. The CDR3 consists of 12 residues. CDR1 SQVTM and CDR2 ANQGSEA come from the germline V gene. The full variable domain, in which reference TRBV29-1 and TRBJ1-4 provide the parts outside the CDR3, is SAVISQKPSRDICQRGTSLTIQCQVDSQVTMMFWYRQQPGQSLTLIATANQGSEATYESGFVIDKFPISRPNLTFSTLTVSNMSPEDSSIYLCSVVSANEKLFFGSGTQLSVL.

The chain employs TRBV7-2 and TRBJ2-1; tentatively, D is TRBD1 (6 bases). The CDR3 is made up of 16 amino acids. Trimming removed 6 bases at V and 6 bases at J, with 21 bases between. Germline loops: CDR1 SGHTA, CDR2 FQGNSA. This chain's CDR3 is CASSFTGTVLGNEQFF. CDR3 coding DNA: TGTGCCAGCAGTTTTACAGGGACGGTTCTTGGCAATGAGCAGTTCTTC.